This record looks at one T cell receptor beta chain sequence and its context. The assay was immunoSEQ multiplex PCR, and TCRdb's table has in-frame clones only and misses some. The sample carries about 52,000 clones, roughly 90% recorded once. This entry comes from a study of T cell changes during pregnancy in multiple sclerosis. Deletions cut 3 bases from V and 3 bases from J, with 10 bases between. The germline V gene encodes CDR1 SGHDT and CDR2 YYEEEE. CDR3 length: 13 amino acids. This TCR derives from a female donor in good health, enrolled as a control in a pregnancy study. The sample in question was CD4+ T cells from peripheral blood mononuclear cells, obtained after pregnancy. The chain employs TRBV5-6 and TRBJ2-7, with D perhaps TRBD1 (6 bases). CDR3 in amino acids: CASSWQGSYEQYF. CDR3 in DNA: TGTGCCAGCAGCTGGCAGGGGAGCTACGAGCAGTACTTC.